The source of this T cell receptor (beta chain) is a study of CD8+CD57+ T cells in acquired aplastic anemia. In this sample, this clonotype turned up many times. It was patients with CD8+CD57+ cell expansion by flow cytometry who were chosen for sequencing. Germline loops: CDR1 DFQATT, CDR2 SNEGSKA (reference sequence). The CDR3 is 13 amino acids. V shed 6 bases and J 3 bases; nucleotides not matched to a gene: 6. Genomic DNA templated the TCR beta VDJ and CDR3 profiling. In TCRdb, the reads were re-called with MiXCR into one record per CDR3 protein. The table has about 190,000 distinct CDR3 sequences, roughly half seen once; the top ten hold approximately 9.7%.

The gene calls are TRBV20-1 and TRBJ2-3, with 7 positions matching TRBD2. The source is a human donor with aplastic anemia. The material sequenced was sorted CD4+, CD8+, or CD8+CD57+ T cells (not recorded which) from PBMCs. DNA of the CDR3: TGCAGTGCCAAGCGGGATTTTACAGATACGCAGTATTTT. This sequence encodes CSAKRDFTDTQYF.